One sample yielded the 5 T cell receptor beta chains listed below, sequenced in a study of CD8 T cells in Susac syndrome. A quantity of about 0.45 to 1 ug RNA underwent reverse transcription using random hexamers. One entry per CDR3 protein results from TCRdb running MiXCR on the immunoSEQ multiplex PCR reads. The table records 400,000 or so distinct CDR3 sequences, more than 80% of them present only once. Sequences were obtained from CD8+ T cells from PBMCs. Receptor source: a human donor with multiple sclerosis.

The V and J genes are TRBV2 and TRBJ2-7; D may be TRBD2 (6 bases). CDR3 size: 13 residues. Trimming removed 6 bases from V and 3 bases from J, with 12 bases in between. The germline V gene has CDR1 SNHLY and CDR2 FYNNEI. DNA for the CDR3: TGTGCCAGCAGGGGACTGACTCTCTACGAGCAGTACTTC. Translation: CASRGLTLYEQYF.

V gene TRBV4-1 combines with J gene TRBJ1-1, with no clear D. V was clipped by 4 bases and J by 1 base, with 10 bases between them. Looked up from germline, CDR1 is MGHRA and CDR2 is YSYEKL. The CDR3 is made up of 14 amino acids. The DNA of the CDR3 is TGCGCCAGCAGCCGCACGGCGGAGAACACTGAAGCTTTCTTT. Its protein is CASSRTAENTEAFF.

This clonotype has a handful of counts. The V call is TRBV14, the J call TRBJ1-1, with a tentative D call TRBD1 (5 bases). Trimming removed 4 bases from V and 1 base from J, with 10 bases in between. CDR3 length: 14 residues. Germline CDR1 SGHDN, CDR2 FVKESK. The DNA for the CDR3 is TGTGCCAGCAGCCGCCTTCAGGGGAACACTGAAGCTTTCTTT. Translating it yields CASSRLQGNTEAFF.

The chain has TRBV25-1 and TRBJ1-4; the D gene is possibly TRBD1 (5 bases). The V and J ends lost 4 bases and 8 bases respectively, with 5 bases between them. The CDR3 has 11 residues. Germline V gene data show CDR1 as MGHDK and CDR2 as SYGVNS. For the CDR3, the DNA is TGTGCCAGCAGTGGGGGGGAAAAACTGTTTTTT. Translated: CASSGGEKLFF.

The CDR3 sequence is CTTRTAPLSGANVLTF. CDR3 sequence (DNA): TGTACCACCCGGACGGCCCCGCTCTCGGGGGCCAACGTCCTGACTTTC. The gene calls are TRBV2 and TRBJ2-6; D uncertain. Germline V gives CDR1 SNHLY, CDR2 FYNNEI. This CDR3 contains 16 residues.